The 29 T cell receptor beta chains below were found in one sample sequenced in a study of shared clonotypes between healthy human individuals. The data were produced by immunoSEQ multiplex PCR, yet TCRdb's version contains in-frame clones alone and is incomplete. The repertoire holds under 600,000 clones, roughly 98% seen once, with approximately 0.33% in the top ten. Naive CD8 cells lacked CD45RO and underwent positive selection for CCR7, leaving out terminally differentiated effector memory CD45RA+ cells. What was sequenced was naive CD8+ T cells sorted from blood. These receptors were obtained from a man under 40 in good health.

The CDR3 loop is CASMGYEQYF. DNA of the CDR3: TGTGCCAGCATGGGGTACGAGCAGTACTTC. The chain recombines TRBV28 with TRBJ2-7; D is ambiguous. CDR1 MDHEN and CDR2 SYDVKM come from the germline V gene. V was clipped by 7 bases and J by 4 bases, with 5 bases between them. The CDR3 totals 10 residues.

This chain connects TRBV9 to TRBJ2-7, with D tentatively TRBD1 (5 bases). Trimming left V 4 bases short and J 3 bases short, with 20 bases between. Looked up from germline, CDR1 is SGDLS and CDR2 is YYNGEE. The CDR3 loop spans 16 amino acids. The CDR3 spells CASSPSVGPLSYEQYF. In DNA form, the CDR3 reads TGTGCCAGCAGCCCATCCGTGGGGCCTCTGAGCTACGAGCAGTACTTC.

The genes are TRBV14 and TRBJ2-7, with D unclear. Germline lookup yields CDR1 SGHDN and CDR2 FVKESK. V lost 0 bases and J lost 3, with 6 bases in between. This CDR3 spans 13 amino acids. The CDR3: CASSQDNYYEQYF. CDR3 DNA sequence: TGTGCCAGCAGCCAAGACAATTACTACGAGCAGTACTTC.

V gene TRBV9 combines with J gene TRBJ1-1, with 9 bases identical to TRBD1. In germline, CDR1 is SGDLS, CDR2 YYNGEE. CDR3 size: 15 residues. The V and J ends lost 0 bases and 8 bases, in that order; junction bases with no gene match: 8. The CDR3 coding sequence is TGTGCCAGCAGCGTAGAACAGGGGGCCCTAAGGGAAGCTTTCTTT. It translates to CASSVEQGALREAFF.

The rearrangement links TRBV2 to TRBJ1-2; D remains unclear. V dropped 5 bases and J dropped 4 bases, with 14 bases sitting between them. The germline CDR1 and CDR2 sequences are SNHLY and FYNNEI. This CDR3 is 14 amino acids long. CDR3 bases: TGTGCCAGCAGTTCCTTGGAGGAGTTCTATGGCTACACCTTC. It specifies CASSSLEEFYGYTF.

The chain recombines TRBV7-8 with TRBJ2-6, with 14 bases lining up with TRBD2. V lost 5 bases to trimming and J lost 7 bases; unmatched junction nucleotides: 13. The CDR3 length is 19 residues. CDR1 and CDR2 from the germline V gene are SGHVS and FQNEAQ. This CDR3 is CASSDGLAGGAFAANVLTF. The CDR3 DNA sequence: TGTGCCAGCAGCGACGGACTAGCGGGAGGCGCGTTTGCAGCCAACGTCCTGACTTTC.

The chain has TRBV6-1 and TRBJ1-4, with TRBD1 as a possible D gene (5 bases). The germline CDR1 and CDR2 sequences are MNHNS and SASEGT. Trimming stripped 2 bases from V and 3 bases from J, with 10 bases between. The CDR3 sequence is 15 residues long. DNA of the CDR3: TGTGCCAGCAGTGAAAGTTGGGGCGCTAATGAAAAACTGTTTTTT. Protein: CASSESWGANEKLFF.

This chain connects TRBV7-9 to TRBJ2-7; D may match TRBD1 or TRBD2 (5 bases each). Trimming stripped 5 bases from V and 3 bases from J, with 14 bases between. The CDR3 has 14 amino acids. Germline loops: CDR1 SEHNR, CDR2 FQNEAQ (reference sequence). CDR3 nucleotides: TGTGCCAGCAGCCTGGGGGTAAATGGCTACGAGCAGTACTTC. Its translation: CASSLGVNGYEQYF.

This clone has a single count. An end of the junction does not agree with germline; a read error may underlie this. The chain uses TRBV13 and TRBJ1-3; D is unclear. The CDR3 loop spans 15 amino acids. Germline lookup yields CDR1 PRHDT and CDR2 FYEKMQ (reference sequence). The CDR3 loop reads CASRLGPSPGNTIYF. The CDR3 DNA sequence: TGTGCCAGCAGATTAGGGCCATCTCCTGGAAACACCATATATTTT.

The chain combines TRBV4-3 with TRBJ2-3; D possibly corresponds to TRBD1 (5 bases). The CDR3 contains 16 residues. Germline CDR1 and CDR2: LGHNA and YSLEER. Trimming stripped 0 bases from V and 4 bases from J, with 14 bases between. CDR3 residues: CASSQERGTSADTQYF. DNA of the CDR3: TGCGCCAGCAGCCAAGAAAGGGGAACAAGCGCAGATACGCAGTATTTT.

The chain uses TRBV27 and TRBJ2-2; TRBD2 might be the D (6 bases). The CDR3 runs to 17 residues. Trimming left V 1 base short and J 2 bases short, with 14 bases between. Germline V gene sequence: CDR1 MNHEY, CDR2 SMNVEV (reference sequence). CDR3 protein: CASSLWSGRVNTGELFF. CDR3 coding DNA: TGTGCCAGCAGTTTATGGAGCGGGCGGGTTAACACCGGGGAGCTGTTTTTT.

The chain is built from TRBV27 and TRBJ1-5, with 7 positions matching TRBD1. Looked up from germline, CDR1 is MNHEY and CDR2 is SMNVEV (reference sequence). CDR3 size: 16 residues. Unmatched junction bases numbered 4, after V lost 2 bases and J lost 0 bases. The CDR3 DNA is TGTGCCAGCAGTTTACCCAGACAGGGTAGCAATCAGCCCCAGCATTTT. Its protein is CASSLPRQGSNQPQHF.

The chain has TRBV7-9 and TRBJ2-7; a weak D match, TRBD1 (6 bases). The CDR3 has 13 residues. Germline CDR1 SEHNR, CDR2 FQNEAQ (reference sequence). Trimming cost V 5 bases and J 3 bases, with 11 bases left between them. The chain's CDR3 is CASSIEQGYEQYF. The CDR3 DNA follows: TGTGCCAGCAGCATAGAACAGGGCTACGAGCAGTACTTC.

The V gene is TRBV2, the J gene TRBJ2-1; tentatively, D is TRBD1 or TRBD2 (5 bases each). Deletions cut 1 base from V and 5 bases from J, with 12 bases between. Germline CDR1 and CDR2: SNHLY and FYNNEI. The CDR3 loop spans 15 amino acids. For the CDR3, the DNA is TGTGCCAGCAGTGAAGTGGGGGTTACGAACAATGAGCAGTTCTTC. This encodes CASSEVGVTNNEQFF. Full variable domain (rest looked up from reference TRBV2 and TRBJ2-1): EPEVTQTPSHQVTQMGQEVILRCVPISNHLYFYWYRQILGQKVEFLVSFYNNEISEKSEIFDDQFSVERPDGSNFTLKIRSTKLEDSAMYFCASSEVGVTNNEQFFGPGTRLTVL.

The gene calls are TRBV5-5 and TRBJ2-2, with a tentative D call TRBD1 (6 bases). Trimming took 0 bases from V and 5 from J, leaving 14 bases between them. CDR3 length equals 16 residues. CDR1 is SGHKS and CDR2 is YYEKEE in the germline V gene (reference sequence). CDR3 protein: CASSLALGALTGELFF. The DNA for the CDR3 is TGTGCCAGCAGCTTGGCCTTGGGGGCTCTGACCGGGGAGCTGTTTTTT.

The J gene is TRBJ2-5, the V gene TRBV25-1; D might be TRBD1 or TRBD2, each matching 5 bases. This CDR3 is built from 15 residues. The V gene's germline CDR1 is MGHDK and CDR2 SYGVNS. Trimming removed 3 bases from V and 0 bases from J, with 11 bases in between. CDR3 DNA sequence: TGTGCCAGCAGTGAGGGGGTTTGGGACCAAGAGACCCAGTACTTC. Translated: CASSEGVWDQETQYF.

The chain is built from TRBV6-5 and TRBJ2-1; D unclear. The CDR3 has 13 residues. V was shortened by 0 bases and J by 4 bases, with 4 bases between the two germline ends. Germline V gene data show CDR1 as MNHEY and CDR2 as SVGAGI. The CDR3 is CASSYSVYNEQFF. CDR3 DNA sequence: TGTGCCAGCAGTTACTCGGTATACAATGAGCAGTTCTTC.

The chain uses TRBV10-3 and TRBJ1-2, with D unresolved. Between the trimmed V and J ends, which lost 4 bases and 3 bases, there was a span of 15 bases. Germline V lookup: CDR1 ENHRY, CDR2 SYGVKD. This CDR3 comprises 15 residues. CDR3 region: CAISVSPTEYYGYTF. CDR3 DNA sequence: TGTGCCATCAGTGTATCCCCGACGGAGTACTATGGCTACACCTTC.

This chain uses TRBV4-3 with TRBJ1-5; a weak D match, TRBD1 (6 bases). CDR1 and CDR2 (germline): LGHNA, YSLEER. V was shortened by 0 bases and J by 0 bases, with 18 bases between the two germline ends. This CDR3 has 19 residues. This chain's CDR3 is CASSQDPQGYVDSNQPQHF. The CDR3 nucleotides are TGCGCCAGCAGCCAAGACCCACAGGGATATGTCGATAGCAATCAGCCCCAGCATTTT.

The CDR3 region is CASRPRGGDTQYF. CDR3 sequence (DNA): TGTGCCAGCAGGCCTCGAGGGGGGGATACGCAGTATTTT. The V and J genes are TRBV7-9 and TRBJ2-3; perhaps D is TRBD1 or TRBD2 (6 bases each). The CDR3 runs 13 residues. Germline CDR1 and CDR2: SEHNR and FQNEAQ (reference sequence). V was shortened by 6 bases and J by 6 bases, with 13 bases between the two germline ends. The entire variable domain, with the rest obtained from reference TRBV7-9 and TRBJ2-3, is as follows: DTGVSQNPRHKITKRGQNVTFRCDPISEHNRLYWYRQTLGQGPEFLTYFQNEAQLEKSRLLSDRFSAERPKGSFSTLEIQRTEQGDSAMYLCASRPRGGDTQYFGPGTRLTVL.

The chain couples TRBV19 to TRBJ2-7; D possibly corresponds to TRBD1 (5 bases). Trimming left V 5 bases short and J 3 bases short, with 14 bases between. The CDR3 is 14 amino acids. In germline, CDR1 is LNHDA, CDR2 SQIVND (reference sequence). The CDR3 reads CASSFSDSDYEQYF. The CDR3 nucleotides read TGTGCCAGTAGTTTCTCAGACAGTGACTACGAGCAGTACTTC.

The chain carries TRBV14 and TRBJ2-5, with D hard to call. The V end was cut by 6 bases, the J end by 2 bases, with 16 bases between. The CDR3 contains 15 residues. The germline CDR1 and CDR2 sequences are SGHDN and FVKESK. The CDR3 DNA reads as TGTGCCAGCAGTTCTCCTCCGGCAGGACAAGAGACCCAGTACTTC. Translating it yields CASSSPPAGQETQYF.

This clone is a singleton in its sample. This CDR3 reads CAWSAGTGLRETQYF. The CDR3 DNA is TGTGCCTGGAGCGCCGGGACAGGGCTAAGGGAGACCCAGTACTTC. The chain recombines TRBV30 with TRBJ2-5; 9 bases are shared with TRBD1. The CDR3 is made up of 15 amino acids. The trim removed 3 bases at V and 5 bases at J, leaving 10 bases unmatched. Per the germline V gene, CDR1 is GTSNPN and CDR2 is SVGIG (reference sequence).

The chain has TRBV6-1 and TRBJ2-7, with D perhaps matching TRBD1 (6 bases). The CDR3 contains 15 residues. Trimming removed 1 base from V and 6 bases from J, with 16 bases in between. Germline assignment: CDR1 MNHNS and CDR2 SASEGT. In nucleotides, the CDR3 is TGTGCCAGCAGTGAAGTCATGGGGGCCCCCTCCGAGCAGTACTTC. Translation: CASSEVMGAPSEQYF.

The rearrangement joins TRBV19 to TRBJ2-7, with TRBD1 as a possible D gene (6 bases). Trimming pared 5 bases from V and 4 bases from J, leaving 12 bases between. The length of the CDR3 is 13 residues. Germline loops: CDR1 LNHDA, CDR2 SQIVND (reference sequence). The CDR3 loop reads CASSGTGLYEQYF. Written as DNA, the CDR3 is TGTGCCAGTAGTGGTACAGGGCTATACGAGCAGTACTTC.

The rearrangement uses TRBV4-1 and TRBJ2-7; 9 bases align to TRBD1. Losses at the gene ends were 1 base for V and 3 bases for J; bases not matched to a gene: 4. CDR3 length equals 15 residues. CDR1 is MGHRA and CDR2 is YSYEKL in the germline V gene. The CDR3 nucleotides read TGCGCCAGCAGCCAAGTCCCGACAGGGGGCTACGAGCAGTACTTC. Its translation is CASSQVPTGGYEQYF.

This sequence joins TRBV9 and TRBJ2-1; 7 bases line up with TRBD1. Trimming removed 2 bases from V and 4 bases from J; junction bases left unmatched: 12. This CDR3 is 17 amino acids long. Germline lookup yields CDR1 SGDLS and CDR2 YYNGEE. The CDR3 coding sequence is TGTGCCAGCAGCGTCAGACAGGGCTCTGGGTTATACAATGAGCAGTTCTTC. Residues: CASSVRQGSGLYNEQFF.

This clone was picked up one time. The V gene is TRBV18, the J gene TRBJ2-5; possible D gene TRBD2, 5 bases. V was trimmed by 6 bases and J by 4 bases, leaving 24 bases between them. CDR3 length: 17 residues. Looked up from germline, CDR1 is KGHSH and CDR2 is LQKENI. The CDR3 nucleotides are TGTGCCAGCTCCGAGGGATATCTGGGCGCCCCCGGAGAGACCCAGTACTTC. It is translated as CASSEGYLGAPGETQYF.

The rearrangement joins TRBV13 to TRBJ2-5; 7 bases line up with TRBD1. The germline gives CDR1 PRHDT, CDR2 FYEKMQ (reference sequence). V trimming: 1 base; J trimming: 5 bases; junction bases outside the gene matches: 1. The CDR3 runs 13 residues. The CDR3 loop is CASSLAGGETQYF. CDR3 nucleotide sequence: TGTGCCAGCAGCTTAGCAGGGGGTGAGACCCAGTACTTC.